This TCR beta chain was identified during a study of cytomegalovirus exposure and HLA in healthy donors. This CDR3 is 14 amino acids long. V trimming: 6 bases; J trimming: 6 bases; junction bases outside the gene matches: 10. The germline V gene encodes CDR1 SQVTM and CDR2 ANQGSEA. PCR used 60 Vbeta primers and 13 Jbeta primers. Methods used by the authors: The count from a later analysis was about 80 million unique TCR beta chains, about 9.9 million of them shared. TCRdb keeps only in-frame clones here, not all; method: immunoSEQ multiplex PCR. That table is the source of V, J and clone size, and D and trimming were worked out from the DNA. The sample carries some 170,000 clones, 60% to 80% recorded once.

The sample was PBMCs. This clonotype was obtained from a man aged 40-55 years in good health and CMV-seropositive. This rearrangement joins TRBV29-1 to TRBJ2-1; 8 bases fit TRBD2. The CDR3 region has the DNA TGCAGCGTGGGGAATAGGCTAGCGGGCAATGAGCAGTTCTTC. It translates to CSVGNRLAGNEQFF.